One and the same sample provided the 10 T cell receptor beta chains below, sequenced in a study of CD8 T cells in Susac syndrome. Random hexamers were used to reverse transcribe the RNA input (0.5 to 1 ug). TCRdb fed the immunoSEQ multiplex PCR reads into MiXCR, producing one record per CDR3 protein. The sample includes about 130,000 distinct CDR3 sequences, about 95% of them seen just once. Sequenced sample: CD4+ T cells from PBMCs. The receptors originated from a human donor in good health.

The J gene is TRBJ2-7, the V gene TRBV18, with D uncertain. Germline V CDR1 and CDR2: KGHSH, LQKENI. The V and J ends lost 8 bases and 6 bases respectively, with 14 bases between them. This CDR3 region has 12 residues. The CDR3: CASNRELSEQYF. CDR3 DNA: TGTGCCAGCAACCGCGAGCTGTCCGAGCAGTACTTC.

In DNA form, the CDR3 reads TGTGCCAGCAGCTTAGAAGCGGGTCAGTTCTTC. This translates into CASSLEAGQFF. The chain uses TRBV7-9 and TRBJ2-1, with a possible D match to TRBD2 (6 bases). The germline gives CDR1 SEHNR, CDR2 FQNEAQ (reference sequence). V lost 1 base to trimming and J lost 13 bases, with 8 bases between them. This CDR3 region has 11 residues.

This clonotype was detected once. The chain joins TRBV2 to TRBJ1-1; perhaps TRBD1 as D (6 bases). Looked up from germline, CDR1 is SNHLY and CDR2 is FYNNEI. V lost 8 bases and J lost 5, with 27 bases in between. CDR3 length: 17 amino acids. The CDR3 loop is CASDLGVGGGVQTEAFF. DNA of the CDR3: TGTGCCAGCGATCTCGGAGTCGGCGGGGGCGTCCAAACTGAAGCTTTCTTT.

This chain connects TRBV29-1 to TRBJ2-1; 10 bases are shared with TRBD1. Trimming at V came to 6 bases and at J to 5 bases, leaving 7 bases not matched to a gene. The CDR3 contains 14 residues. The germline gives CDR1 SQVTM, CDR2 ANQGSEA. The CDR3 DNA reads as TGCAGCGTCGCGCGGACAGGGGGAAACAATGAGCAGTTCTTC. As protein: CSVARTGGNNEQFF.

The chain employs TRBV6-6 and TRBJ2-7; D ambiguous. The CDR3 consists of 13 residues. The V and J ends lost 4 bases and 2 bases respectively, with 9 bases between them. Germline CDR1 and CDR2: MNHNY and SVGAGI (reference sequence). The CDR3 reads CASSSYAPYEQYF. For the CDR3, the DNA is TGTGCCAGCAGTTCCTACGCCCCCTACGAGCAGTACTTC.

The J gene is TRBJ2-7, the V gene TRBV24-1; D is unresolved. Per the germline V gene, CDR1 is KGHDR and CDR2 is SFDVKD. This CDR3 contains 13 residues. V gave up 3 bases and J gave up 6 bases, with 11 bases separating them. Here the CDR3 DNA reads TGTGCCACCAGTGATCCCGACACCCCCGAGCAGTACTTC. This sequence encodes CATSDPDTPEQYF.

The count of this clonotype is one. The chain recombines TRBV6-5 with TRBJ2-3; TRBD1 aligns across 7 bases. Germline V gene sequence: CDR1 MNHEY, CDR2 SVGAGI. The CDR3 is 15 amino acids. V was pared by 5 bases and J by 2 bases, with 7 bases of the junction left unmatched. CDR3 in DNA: TGTGCCAGCAGTCCCGACAGGGCCTTCACAGATACGCAGTATTTT. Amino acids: CASSPDRAFTDTQYF.

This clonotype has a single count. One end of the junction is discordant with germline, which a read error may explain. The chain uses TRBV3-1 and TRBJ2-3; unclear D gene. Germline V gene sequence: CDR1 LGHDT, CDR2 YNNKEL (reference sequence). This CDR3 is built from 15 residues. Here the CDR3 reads CASSQEGSSTDAQYF. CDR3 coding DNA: TGTGCCAGCAGCCAAGAAGGCAGCTCCACAGATGCGCAGTATTTT.

The CDR3 region has the DNA TGCAGCGTCGCCGACCGAGGACAGGTCGCGACCCAGTACTTC. As protein: CSVADRGQVATQYF. The rearrangement uses TRBV29-1 and TRBJ2-5; 7 nucleotides line up with TRBD1. V shed 6 bases, J shed 7 bases, and the junction held 14 bases outside the gene matches. This CDR3 region has 14 residues. Germline V lookup: CDR1 SQVTM, CDR2 ANQGSEA.

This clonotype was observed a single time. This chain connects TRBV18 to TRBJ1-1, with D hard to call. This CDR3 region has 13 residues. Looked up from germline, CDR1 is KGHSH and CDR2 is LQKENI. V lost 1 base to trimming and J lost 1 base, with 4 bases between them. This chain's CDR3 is CASSPLQNTEAFF. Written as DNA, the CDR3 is TGTGCCAGCTCACCACTGCAGAACACTGAAGCTTTCTTT. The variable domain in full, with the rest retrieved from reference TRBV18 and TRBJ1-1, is NAGVMQNPRHLVRRRGQEARLRCSPMKGHSHVYWYRQLPEEGLKFMVYLQKENIIDESGMPKERFSAEFPKEGPSILRIQQVVRGDSAAYFCASSPLQNTEAFFGQGTRLTVV.